What follows are 4 T cell receptor beta chains derived from one specimen sequenced in a study of blood T cell repertoires in COVID-19. TCRdb's table, derived via immunoSEQ multiplex PCR, lists solely in-frame clones and lacks some. The table has roughly 300,000 clones, 80% to 90% seen once. Sequences were obtained from peripheral blood. The receptors were gathered from a woman aged 40 to 55 who had recovered from COVID-19.

V and J are TRBV6-5 and TRBJ1-6; 7 bases fit TRBD1. The CDR3 is 15 amino acids. Germline-derived CDR1 and CDR2 are MNHEY and SVGAGI. Unmatched junction bases numbered 8, after V lost 6 bases and J lost 6 bases. This CDR3 is CASSSGTASNSPLHF. In nucleotides, the CDR3 is TGTGCCAGCAGCTCCGGGACAGCCAGTAATTCACCCCTCCACTTT.

The rearrangement uses TRBV5-1 and TRBJ1-6, with 8 bases matching TRBD1. V gave up 5 bases and J gave up 3 bases; unmatched junction bases: 1. The CDR3 spans 14 residues. Germline CDR1 reads SGHRS; CDR2 reads YFSETQ. CDR3 amino acids: CASRTGDYNSPLHF. The CDR3 nucleotides read TGCGCCAGCAGGACAGGGGACTATAATTCACCCCTCCACTTT. The full variable domain, rest sourced from reference TRBV5-1 and TRBJ1-6, is KAGVTQTPRYLIKTRGQQVTLSCSPISGHRSVSWYQQTPGQGLQFLFEYFSETQRNKGNFPGRFSGRQFSNSRSEMNVSTLELGDSALYLCASRTGDYNSPLHFGNGTRLTVT.

The CDR3 DNA follows: TGTGCCAGCAGCCATGCCCCTATTACGAACACTGAAGCTTTCTTT. This sequence encodes CASSHAPITNTEAFF. The chain links TRBV4-2 to TRBJ1-1; D ambiguous. CDR3 size: 15 residues. Germline V gives CDR1 LGHNA, CDR2 YNFKEQ. V lost 3 bases to trimming and J lost 1 base, with 12 bases between them.

The chain recombines TRBV6-2 or TRBV6-3 with TRBJ1-6, with 7 bases lining up with TRBD1. J was trimmed by 9 bases and V by 6 bases; bases with no gene match: 5. This CDR3 region has 13 residues. CDR1 MNHEY and CDR2 SVGEGT come from the germline V gene. The CDR3 nucleotides read TGTGCCAGCAGCTGGACAGGAGGTTCACCCCTCCACTTT. Its protein is CASSWTGGSPLHF.